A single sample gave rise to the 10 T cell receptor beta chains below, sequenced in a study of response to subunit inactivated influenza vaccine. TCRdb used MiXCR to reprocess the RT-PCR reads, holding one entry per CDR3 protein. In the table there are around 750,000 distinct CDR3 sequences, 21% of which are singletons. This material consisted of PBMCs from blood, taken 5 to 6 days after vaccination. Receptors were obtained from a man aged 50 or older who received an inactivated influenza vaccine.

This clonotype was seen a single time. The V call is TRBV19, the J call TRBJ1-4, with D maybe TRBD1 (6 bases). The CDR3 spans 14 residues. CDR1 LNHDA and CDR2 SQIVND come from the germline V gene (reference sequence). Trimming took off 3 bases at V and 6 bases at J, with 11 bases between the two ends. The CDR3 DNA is TGTGCCAGTAGTATTTGGGGGCGTGATGAAAAACTGTTTTTT. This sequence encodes CASSIWGRDEKLFF.

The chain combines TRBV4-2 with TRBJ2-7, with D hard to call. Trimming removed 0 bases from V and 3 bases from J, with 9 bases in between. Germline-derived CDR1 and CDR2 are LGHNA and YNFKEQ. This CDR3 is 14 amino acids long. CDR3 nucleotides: TGTGCCAGCAGCCAAGAGATGCAATTCTACGAGCAGTACTTC. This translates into CASSQEMQFYEQYF.

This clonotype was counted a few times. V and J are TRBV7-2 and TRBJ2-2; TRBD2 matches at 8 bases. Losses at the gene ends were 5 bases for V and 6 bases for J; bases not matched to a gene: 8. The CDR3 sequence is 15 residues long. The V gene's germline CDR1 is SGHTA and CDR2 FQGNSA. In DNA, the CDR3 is TGTGCCAGCAGCCCCCTCGCGGGGGGCGCCGGGGAGCTGTTTTTT. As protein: CASSPLAGGAGELFF.

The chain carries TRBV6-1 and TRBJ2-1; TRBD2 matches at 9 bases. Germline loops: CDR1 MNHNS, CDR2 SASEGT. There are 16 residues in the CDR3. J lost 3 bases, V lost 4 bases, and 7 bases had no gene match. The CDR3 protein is CASSVSLAGSYNEQFF. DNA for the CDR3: TGTGCCAGCAGTGTTTCGCTAGCGGGGAGCTACAATGAGCAGTTCTTC.

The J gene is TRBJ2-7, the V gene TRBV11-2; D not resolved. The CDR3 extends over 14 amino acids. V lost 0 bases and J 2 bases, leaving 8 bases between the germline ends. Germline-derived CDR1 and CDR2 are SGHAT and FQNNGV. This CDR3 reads CASSLERRPYEQYF. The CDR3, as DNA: TGTGCCAGCAGCTTAGAACGTAGGCCCTACGAGCAGTACTTC.

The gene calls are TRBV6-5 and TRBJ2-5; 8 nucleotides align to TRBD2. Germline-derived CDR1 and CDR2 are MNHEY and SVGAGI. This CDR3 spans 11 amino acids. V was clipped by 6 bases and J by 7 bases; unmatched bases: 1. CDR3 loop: CASSGGGTQYF. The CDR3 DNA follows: TGTGCCAGCAGCGGGGGGGGGACCCAGTACTTC.

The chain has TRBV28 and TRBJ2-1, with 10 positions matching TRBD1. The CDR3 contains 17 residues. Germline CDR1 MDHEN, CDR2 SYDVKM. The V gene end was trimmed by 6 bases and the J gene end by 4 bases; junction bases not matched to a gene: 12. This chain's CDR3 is CASSLDRGPYLYNEQFF. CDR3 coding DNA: TGTGCCAGCAGCCTCGACAGGGGGCCTTATCTGTACAATGAGCAGTTCTTC.

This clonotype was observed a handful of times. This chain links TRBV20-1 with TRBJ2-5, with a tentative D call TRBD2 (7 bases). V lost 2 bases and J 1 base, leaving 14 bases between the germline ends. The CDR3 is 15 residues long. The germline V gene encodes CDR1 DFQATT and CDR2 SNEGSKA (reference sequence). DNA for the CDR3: TGCAGTGCTAGATCACTCGGGGGGCGCCAAGAGACCCAGTACTTC. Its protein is CSARSLGGRQETQYF.

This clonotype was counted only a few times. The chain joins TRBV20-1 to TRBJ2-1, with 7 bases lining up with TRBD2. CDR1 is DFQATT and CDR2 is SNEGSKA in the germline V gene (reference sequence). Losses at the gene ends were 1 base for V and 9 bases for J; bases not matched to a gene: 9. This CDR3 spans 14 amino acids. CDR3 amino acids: CSARGGGSVGEQFF. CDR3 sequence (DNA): TGCAGTGCTAGAGGTGGCGGGAGTGTTGGTGAGCAGTTCTTC.

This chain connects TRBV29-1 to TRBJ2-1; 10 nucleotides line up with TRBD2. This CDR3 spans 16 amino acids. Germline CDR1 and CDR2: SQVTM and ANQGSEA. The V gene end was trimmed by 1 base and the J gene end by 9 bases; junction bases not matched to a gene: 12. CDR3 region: CSVEGEPGLALSEQFF. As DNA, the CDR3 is TGCAGCGTTGAAGGGGAACCGGGACTAGCGCTCAGTGAGCAGTTCTTC.